These 25 T cell receptor beta chains originate from one sample sequenced in a study of regulatory T cells in long-lasting Graves disease. As to time point: persistent/refractory GD, antithyroid drugs over 5 years with positive TRAb. TCR sequences were obtained from RNA taken from PBMCs. iRepertoire HTBI primers and Arm-PCR of CDR3 regions built TCR beta libraries. TCRdb called the multiplex PCR reads again in MiXCR, with one record for every CDR3 protein. The sample consists of fewer than 400,000 distinct CDR3 sequences, around a fifth of them appearing once. The starting material was peripheral blood mononuclear cells (PBMCs), obtained when the disease was refractory, from a patient treated with antithyroid drugs. The receptors come from a female donor with Graves disease.

The V call is TRBV4-1, the J call TRBJ2-7; D not resolved. Germline-derived CDR1 and CDR2 are MGHRA and YSYEKL. Deletions cut 2 bases from V and 2 bases from J, with 10 bases between. The CDR3 is 14 residues long. The CDR3 protein is CASSQTYPTYEQYF. DNA of the CDR3: TGCGCCAGCAGCCAAACGTATCCTACCTACGAGCAGTACTTC.

This clonotype was counted at least ten times. The chain carries TRBV2 and TRBJ1-2, with D possibly TRBD1 on 5 matching bases. Per germline, CDR1 SNHLY and CDR2 FYNNEI. The CDR3 contains 13 residues. Trimming pared 1 base from V and 7 bases from J, leaving 10 bases between. CDR3 DNA sequence: TGTGCCAGCAGTGAAGGAGGGGTAGGTGGCTACACCTTC. As protein: CASSEGGVGGYTF.

This clonotype was found many times. CDR3 sequence: CASSLVVHYEQYF. The CDR3 nucleotides read TGTGCCAGCAGCTTAGTTGTCCATTACGAGCAGTACTTC. V and J are TRBV11-2 and TRBJ2-7; D remains unclear. V dropped 1 base and J dropped 4 bases, with 8 bases sitting between them. Germline CDR1 is SGHAT and CDR2 is FQNNGV. The CDR3 sequence is 13 residues long.

In nucleotides, the CDR3 is TGTGCCAGCAGTTATATCGAGGGCCAGCCCCAGCATTTT. Translated, it gives CASSYIEGQPQHF. The chain couples TRBV6-2 or TRBV6-3 to TRBJ1-5, with D unclear. The V gene lost 3 bases and the J gene lost 7 bases, with 10 bases spanning the gap. The CDR3 contains 13 residues. Germline values: CDR1 MNHEY, CDR2 SVGEGT.

Remarks on this clonotype: This is likely an artifact of a read error, given a far larger clone one base away. This rearrangement joins TRBV6-5 to TRBJ2-7; TRBD1 is a possible D gene (6 bases). V lost 2 bases and J lost 0, with 8 bases in between. Per the germline V gene, CDR1 is MNHEY and CDR2 is SVGAGI. The CDR3 length is 14 residues. The CDR3 spells CASSYRDISYEQYF. The CDR3 DNA reads as TGTGCCAGCAGTTACCGGGACATCTCCTACGAGCAGTACTTC.

This clonotype showed up many times. The V gene is TRBV12-3 or TRBV12-4, the J gene TRBJ2-2; 8 bases match TRBD1. The CDR3 sequence is 15 residues long. The J segment lost 4 bases and the V segment lost 6 bases, leaving 7 bases of the junction unmatched. Here the CDR3 reads CASSHGQGGTGELFF. DNA of the CDR3: TGTGCCAGCAGCCATGGACAGGGAGGCACCGGGGAGCTGTTTTTT.

The V and J genes are TRBV4-1 and TRBJ2-7; 14 bases agree with TRBD2. CDR3 size: 15 residues. J was trimmed by 5 bases and V by 4 bases; bases with no gene match: 4. From germline, CDR1 is MGHRA and CDR2 YSYEKL. This chain's CDR3 is CASSRGTSGRNEQYF. CDR3 coding DNA: TGCGCCAGCAGCCGGGGGACTAGCGGGAGAAACGAGCAGTACTTC.

This clonotype was seen only once. The CDR3 sequence is CATSRETGRLDQPQHF. Here the CDR3 DNA reads TGTGCCACCAGCAGAGAGACGGGGAGACTGGATCAGCCCCAGCATTTT. The rearrangement links TRBV15 to TRBJ1-5; D remains ambiguous. The CDR3 is 16 residues long. The germline CDR1 and CDR2 sequences are LNHNV and YYDKDF (reference sequence). V dropped 0 bases and J dropped 5 bases, with 14 bases sitting between them.

The chain combines TRBV27 with TRBJ2-2; D is possibly TRBD1 or TRBD2 (5 bases each). V was clipped by 3 bases and J by 8 bases, with 16 bases between them. The CDR3 is 15 residues long. Germline CDR1 MNHEY, CDR2 SMNVEV (reference sequence). Here the CDR3 reads CASSFRDGGEGELFF. Written as DNA, the CDR3 is TGTGCCAGCAGTTTCCGGGACGGCGGAGAAGGGGAGCTGTTTTTT.

In its sample, this clonotype was seen a few times. This chain uses TRBV30 with TRBJ2-7; D is unclear. The CDR3 contains 13 residues. Germline CDR1 and CDR2: GTSNPN and SVGIG (reference sequence). V was shortened by 2 bases and J by 2 bases, with 10 bases between the two germline ends. CDR3 amino acids: CAWSKWRTYEQYF. Here the CDR3 DNA reads TGTGCCTGGAGTAAGTGGCGAACCTACGAGCAGTACTTC.

This clonotype was picked up many times. The chain carries TRBV27 and TRBJ1-6; no clear D. Trimming stripped 2 bases from V and 8 bases from J, with 10 bases between. The CDR3 totals 14 residues. CDR1 and CDR2 from the germline V gene are MNHEY and SMNVEV (reference sequence). CDR3 sequence: CASSLAGDHSPLHF. The CDR3 DNA reads TGTGCCAGCAGTTTAGCGGGAGACCATTCACCCCTCCACTTT.

This clonotype appeared many times. The chain recombines TRBV27 with TRBJ2-7, with D tentatively TRBD1 or TRBD2 (5 bases each). V lost 5 bases and J 3 bases, leaving 14 bases between the germline ends. Per the germline V gene, CDR1 is MNHEY and CDR2 is SMNVEV (reference sequence). The length of the CDR3 is 14 residues. CDR3 bases: TGTGCCAGCAGTCCTACCCGGGGCAACTACGAGCAGTACTTC. Its translation is CASSPTRGNYEQYF.

This clonotype was seen repeatedly, ten times or more. The chain is built from TRBV18 and TRBJ2-7; TRBD1 matches 10 bases. V lost 5 bases and J lost 6; bases outside the gene matches: 7. The germline V gene encodes CDR1 KGHSH and CDR2 LQKENI. The CDR3 runs to 14 residues. The CDR3 spells CASSAGTGAGEQYF. CDR3 in DNA: TGTGCCAGCTCAGCGGGGACAGGGGCCGGCGAGCAGTACTTC.

This clonotype was recorded at least ten times. The rearrangement links TRBV2 to TRBJ2-7; unclear D gene. CDR1 is SNHLY, CDR2 FYNNEI, per germline. The CDR3 has 11 residues. The V gene lost 2 bases and the J gene lost 6 bases, with 5 bases spanning the gap. CDR3 residues: CASSESREQYF. Here the CDR3 DNA reads TGTGCCAGCAGTGAAAGCCGCGAGCAGTACTTC.

This clonotype occurred a few times. V gene TRBV9 combines with J gene TRBJ1-6, with 7 nucleotides matching TRBD1. J was trimmed by 6 bases and V by 0 bases; bases with no gene match: 3. Germline CDR1 is SGDLS and CDR2 is YYNGEE. CDR3 length equals 15 residues. In DNA, the CDR3 is TGTGCCAGCAGCGTAGGACAGGGCAGTAATTCACCCCTCCACTTT. It specifies CASSVGQGSNSPLHF.

V usage is TRBV7-8 and J usage is TRBJ2-3; D perhaps matches TRBD1 (5 bases). The CDR3 spans 15 residues. The V end was cut by 5 bases, the J end by 1 base, with 13 bases between. The germline gives CDR1 SGHVS, CDR2 FQNEAQ. The CDR3 reads CASSEQGWGTDTQYF. CDR3 in DNA: TGTGCCAGCAGCGAGCAGGGTTGGGGCACAGATACGCAGTATTTT. Full variable domain (rest looked up from reference TRBV7-8 and TRBJ2-3): GAGVSQSPRYKVAKRGQDVALRCDPISGHVSLFWYQQALGQGPEFLTYFQNEAQLDKSGLPSDRFFAERPEGSVSTLKIQRTQQEDSAVYLCASSEQGWGTDTQYFGPGTRLTVL.

This clonotype was observed a few times. The rearrangement uses TRBV27 and TRBJ1-2; unclear D gene. Germline V gives CDR1 MNHEY, CDR2 SMNVEV (reference sequence). Trimming stripped 2 bases from V and 0 bases from J, with 10 bases between. The CDR3 runs to 15 residues. The CDR3 protein is CASSLRSEANYGYTF. The CDR3 DNA reads TGTGCCAGCAGTTTAAGGTCGGAAGCTAACTATGGCTACACCTTC.

This chain links TRBV12-3 or TRBV12-4 with TRBJ2-7, with D unresolved. There are 13 residues in the CDR3. With 6 bases removed from V and 1 base from J, the gap between germline ends came to 10 bases. The CDR3 sequence: CASSQLPSYEQYF. In DNA, the CDR3 is TGTGCCAGCAGCCAGCTCCCTTCCTACGAGCAGTACTTC.

In its sample, this clonotype was seen many times. J is TRBJ2-5 and V is TRBV28; 16 nucleotides match TRBD2. With 1 base clipped from V and 11 bases from J, the junction kept 4 bases outside the gene matches. The CDR3 loop spans 15 amino acids. Germline assignment: CDR1 MDHEN and CDR2 SYDVKM. CDR3 DNA sequence: TGTGCCAGCAGTTTATCGGGACTAGCGGGAGGGCTTCAGTACTTC. Translated: CASSLSGLAGGLQYF.

The chain recombines TRBV6-9 with TRBJ1-1, with unresolved D. The ends were cut back, 3 bases at V and 1 base at J, with 15 bases in the middle. Germline values: CDR1 MNHGY, CDR2 SVAAGI. This CDR3 is 16 amino acids long. CDR3 DNA sequence: TGTGCCAGCAGTTACAAAGGGAAGGGATCGAACACTGAAGCTTTCTTT. It encodes CASSYKGKGSNTEAFF.

This clonotype was seen many times. The rearrangement uses TRBV7-2 and TRBJ1-4; 9 bases fit TRBD1. V dropped 1 base and J dropped 1; count of bases not matched to a gene: 4. Germline-derived CDR1 and CDR2 are SGHTA and FQGNSA. This CDR3 is built from 17 residues. The CDR3 DNA reads as TGTGCCAGCAGCTTAGGGGGACAGGGAGGAACTAATGAAAAACTGTTTTTT. It yields the protein CASSLGGQGGTNEKLFF.

This rearrangement joins TRBV12-3 or TRBV12-4 to TRBJ1-1, with 8 bases aligning to TRBD1. This CDR3 has 14 residues. The junction had 6 bases not matched to a gene; V was cut back by 7 bases and J by 2 bases. Here the CDR3 reads CASITRGLNTEAFF. The DNA for the CDR3 is TGTGCCAGCATTACCAGGGGGCTAAACACTGAAGCTTTCTTT.

This clonotype was detected many times. The rearrangement joins TRBV20-1 to TRBJ1-4; 10 bases match TRBD1. CDR1 is DFQATT and CDR2 is SNEGSKA in the germline V gene (reference sequence). The ends lost 0 bases at V and 7 bases at J; junction bases unmatched: 2. CDR3 size: 14 residues. CDR3 in amino acids: CSAREGQGSEKLFF. Here the CDR3 DNA reads TGCAGTGCTAGAGAGGGACAGGGGAGTGAAAAACTGTTTTTT.

V is TRBV9 and J is TRBJ2-2, with D unclear. The V and J ends lost 3 bases and 1 base respectively, with 13 bases between them. The CDR3 totals 16 residues. Germline loops: CDR1 SGDLS, CDR2 YYNGEE. The CDR3 loop is CASSASFTGNTGELFF. The DNA of the CDR3 is TGTGCCAGCAGCGCCAGTTTTACGGGGAACACCGGGGAGCTGTTTTTT. Supplemented by reference TRBV9 and TRBJ2-2, the full variable domain reads DSGVTQTPKHLITATGQRVTLRCSPRSGDLSVYWYQQSLDQGLQFLIQYYNGEERAKGNILERFSAQQFPDLHSELNLSSLELGDSALYFCASSASFTGNTGELFFGEGSRLTVL.

The chain is built from TRBV5-1 and TRBJ1-1; D call uncertain. There are 15 residues in the CDR3. V was clipped by 2 bases and J by 4 bases, with 15 bases between them. Germline V gives CDR1 SGHRS, CDR2 YFSETQ. CDR3 loop: CASSFGQPGGTEAFF. CDR3 sequence (DNA): TGCGCCAGCAGCTTCGGGCAGCCGGGTGGCACTGAAGCTTTCTTT.